The 14 T cell receptor beta chains presented below share a single source sample, sequenced in a study of T cell responses to AZD1222 COVID-19 vaccine. Only in-frame clones appear in the TCRdb table, and some are missing; sequencing was by immunoSEQ multiplex PCR. Of 84,000 or so clones listed, about 85% are singletons. This material consisted of peripheral blood, taken on day 0 of AZD1222 vaccination. Receptors originate from an adult in good health.

J is TRBJ1-5 and V is TRBV7-9, with 8 bases that match TRBD1. The CDR3 spans 17 residues. The trim removed 10 bases at V and 4 bases at J, leaving 18 bases unmatched. CDR1 is SEHNR and CDR2 is FQNEAQ in the germline V gene (reference sequence). CDR3: CATMVGDGTGGNQPQHF. CDR3 sequence (DNA): TGTGCCACCATGGTAGGAGATGGGACAGGCGGTAATCAGCCCCAGCATTTT.

This chain connects TRBV19 to TRBJ1-1, with 9 nucleotides matching TRBD1. Germline V gene lookup returns CDR1 LNHDA and CDR2 SQIVND (reference sequence). V shed 5 bases, J shed 1 base, and the junction held 11 bases outside the gene matches. This CDR3 has 17 amino acids. The CDR3 nucleotides are TGTGCCAGTAGTCGAGGGACAGGGAACCAAAGGAACACTGAAGCTTTCTTT. Amino acid sequence: CASSRGTGNQRNTEAFF.

This chain links TRBV5-1 with TRBJ1-1, with no clear D. The germline CDR1 and CDR2 sequences are SGHRS and YFSETQ. This CDR3 has 13 amino acids. Between the trimmed V and J ends, which lost 6 bases and 1 base, there was a span of 10 bases. The CDR3 region has the DNA TGCGCCAGCATGCCTGTGGGGAACACTGAAGCTTTCTTT. Amino acid sequence: CASMPVGNTEAFF.

This chain connects TRBV4-1 to TRBJ1-1; tentative D call: TRBD1 (6 bases). This CDR3 has 14 amino acids. Trimming left V 1 base short and J 5 bases short, with 11 bases between. The germline V gene has CDR1 MGHRA and CDR2 YSYEKL. As DNA, the CDR3 is TGCGCCAGCAGCCAAGTGGGGGCTGGAACTGAAGCTTTCTTT. As protein: CASSQVGAGTEAFF.

There are a few counts of this clone. V is TRBV5-4 and J is TRBJ2-1; 9 nucleotides align to TRBD2. J lost 7 bases, V lost 1 base, and 6 bases had no gene match. This CDR3 comprises 15 residues. The germline V gene encodes CDR1 SGHNT and CDR2 YYREEE (reference sequence). The CDR3 coding sequence is TGTGCCAGCAGCTTGCCTAGCGGGACCGGTAATGAGCAGTTCTTC. Its protein product is CASSLPSGTGNEQFF.

The chain couples TRBV19 to TRBJ2-1; 7 bases agree with TRBD1. J was trimmed by 0 bases and V by 10 bases; bases with no gene match: 9. The CDR3 extends over 15 amino acids. The germline V gene has CDR1 LNHDA and CDR2 SQIVND (reference sequence). CDR3 DNA sequence: TGTGCCACCGCCGAGACAGGGAGCTCCTACAATGAGCAGTTCTTC. It encodes CATAETGSSYNEQFF.

This chain uses TRBV11-2 with TRBJ1-2; D remains ambiguous. The CDR3 totals 14 residues. CDR1 SGHAT and CDR2 FQNNGV come from the germline V gene. V lost 1 base, J lost 4 bases, and 10 bases lay in between. The CDR3 DNA sequence: TGTGCCAGCAGCTTAGGGGCAGGTTCCTATGGCTACACCTTC. The encoded protein is CASSLGAGSYGYTF.

This clone was seen only once. Other DNA sequences in this specimen translate into the identical CDR3. This rearrangement joins TRBV30 to TRBJ2-7; the match to TRBD2 covers 8 bases. This CDR3 is built from 13 residues. Germline V lookup: CDR1 GTSNPN, CDR2 SVGIG (reference sequence). The junction had 4 bases not matched to a gene; V was cut back by 2 bases and J by 4 bases. The CDR3 DNA reads as TGTGCCTGGAGTACGGGGGGGCCTTACGAGCAGTACTTC. Translation gives CAWSTGGPYEQYF.

The rearrangement uses TRBV30 and TRBJ2-5; TRBD2 matches at 8 bases. In germline, CDR1 is GTSNPN, CDR2 SVGIG (reference sequence). CDR3 length equals 14 residues. Trimming removed 4 bases from V and 1 base from J; junction bases left unmatched: 5. CDR3 amino acids: CAWIPRGAQETQYF. DNA of the CDR3: TGTGCCTGGATCCCGCGGGGGGCCCAAGAGACCCAGTACTTC.

This clone was observed a few times. The CDR3: CASSKDFDTDTQYF. The CDR3 region has the DNA TGTGCCAGCAGCAAGGACTTTGACACAGATACGCAGTATTTT. V gene TRBV11-2 combines with J gene TRBJ2-3, with D perhaps matching TRBD2 (5 bases). The CDR3 extends over 14 amino acids. In germline, CDR1 is SGHAT, CDR2 FQNNGV. V was clipped by 5 bases and J by 2 bases, with 11 bases between them.

The V gene is TRBV29-1, the J gene TRBJ2-3; a weak D match, TRBD1 (5 bases). With 6 bases removed from V and 4 bases from J, the gap between germline ends came to 17 bases. CDR1 is SQVTM and CDR2 is ANQGSEA in the germline V gene. This CDR3 contains 14 residues. CDR3 region: CSVVRGPGADTQYF. The CDR3 nucleotides read TGCAGCGTCGTTAGGGGCCCAGGCGCAGATACGCAGTATTTT.

The genes are TRBV9 and TRBJ2-1; maybe TRBD1 (5 bases). Looked up from germline, CDR1 is SGDLS and CDR2 is YYNGEE. Trimming shortened V by 2 bases and J by 4 bases, and 7 bases separated the two germline ends. The CDR3 is 13 amino acids. CDR3: CASSVAGYNEQFF. The CDR3 DNA follows: TGTGCCAGCAGCGTCGCAGGGTACAATGAGCAGTTCTTC.

The chain recombines TRBV18 with TRBJ2-7; D perhaps matches TRBD2 (5 bases). The germline CDR1 and CDR2 sequences are KGHSH and LQKENI. V was cut by 1 base and J by 3 bases, with 19 bases left in between. CDR3 length: 17 amino acids. The CDR3 here is CASSPRIGGSLDYEQYF. CDR3 bases: TGTGCCAGCTCACCACGGATAGGCGGGTCGCTCGACTACGAGCAGTACTTC.

The rearrangement links TRBV5-4 to TRBJ2-7; TRBD2 matches 12 bases. Trimming cost V 0 bases and J 3 bases; bases outside gene matches: 7. Germline V gene sequence: CDR1 SGHNT, CDR2 YYREEE (reference sequence). The CDR3 spans 17 residues. CDR3 residues: CASSLGLAGAGGYEQYF. The CDR3 coding sequence is TGTGCCAGCAGCTTGGGACTAGCGGGAGCGGGCGGCTACGAGCAGTACTTC.